The present entry profiles one T cell receptor (beta chain) with its context. Antigen: not known. A much more abundant neighbour one base away suggests this may be a read error. Authors of the study amplified TCR beta CDR3 regions from RNA transcripts. A first-round RT-PCR of the TCR CDR3 used the HTBI primer set. MiXCR was run by TCRdb on the multiplex PCR reads, yielding one entry per CDR3 protein. This table has a few hundred thousand distinct CDR3 sequences, approximately 17% appearing once. Diagnoses were made from clinical symptoms, serum measures (thyroxine and TRAb), thyroid ultrasound and orbital computed tomography. These data originate in a study of T cells in Graves' hyperthyroidism and ophthalmopathy. Study conclusions and caveats: A model of 13 V-J features distinguished ophthalmopathy from stable hyperthyroidism.

Material for sequencing was blood. The sequence came from a woman younger than 35 with Graves' ophthalmopathy.

In DNA form, the CDR3 reads TGTGCTAGCAGCCAGGACAGGGCTGGCGAGCGGTACTTC. The encoded protein is CASSQDRAGERYF. V usage is TRBV7-7 and J usage is TRBJ2-7; 8 positions match TRBD1. Per germline, CDR1 SSHAT and CDR2 FNYEAQ (reference sequence). The CDR3 has 13 amino acids.